The rows below give T cell receptor beta chains drawn from one sample of a study of shared clonotypes between healthy human individuals. Profiled with immunoSEQ multiplex PCR; TCRdb holds only in-frame clones, not every one. This table has approximately 1,500,000 clones, around 95% appearing once. Sequencing was done on a sample of naive CD4+ T cells sorted from blood. The receptors were gathered from a man aged 25-40 years in good health. Both conserved end residues are part of each CDR3. The order of the fields is clone size, J gene, V gene, D gene, CDR3 DNA, CDR3 protein. D genes are given only for firm matches. Size is stated for part of the rows, as once, few or many counts, or as a class when the clone is expanded.

clone size: .; J gene: TRBJ1-1; V gene: TRBV7-7; D gene: .; CDR3 DNA: TGTGCTAGCACCTCCCGCTCGAACACTGAAGCTTTCTTT; CDR3 protein: CASTSRSNTEAFF
clone size: .; J gene: TRBJ1-5; V gene: TRBV7-9; D gene: .; CDR3 DNA: TGTGCCAGCAGCTTATATAGCGATCAGCCCCAGCATTTT; CDR3 protein: CASSLYSDQPQHF
clone size: .; J gene: TRBJ2-7; V gene: TRBV6-6; D gene: .; CDR3 DNA: TGTGCCAGCAGTTTATACAGGATGCAGGCCTACGAGCAGTACTTC; CDR3 protein: CASSLYRMQAYEQYF
clone size: once; J gene: TRBJ2-5; V gene: TRBV18; D gene: .; CDR3 DNA: TGTGCCAGCTCACCCATCGACCCGACAGCCCGCCAAGAGACCCAGTACTTC; CDR3 protein: CASSPIDPTARQETQYF
clone size: .; J gene: TRBJ1-3; V gene: TRBV25-1; D gene: .; CDR3 DNA: TGTGCCAGCACCTTGTACGGAAACACCATATATTTT; CDR3 protein: CASTLYGNTIYF
clone size: .; J gene: TRBJ2-7; V gene: TRBV7-9; D gene: .; CDR3 DNA: TGTGCCAGCAGCCCCAAGGGTCCTTACGAGCAGTACTTC; CDR3 protein: CASSPKGPYEQYF
clone size: .; J gene: TRBJ1-1; V gene: TRBV29-1; D gene: .; CDR3 DNA: TGCAGCGTTGTTGCCCCTGAAGCTTTCTTT; CDR3 protein: CSVVAPEAFF
clone size: .; J gene: TRBJ2-3; V gene: TRBV2; D gene: .; CDR3 DNA: TGTGCCAGCAGAATCCAGCTTGGGGATACGCAGTATTTT; CDR3 protein: CASRIQLGDTQYF
clone size: .; J gene: TRBJ1-1; V gene: TRBV5-6; D gene: .; CDR3 DNA: TGTGCCAGCAGCTTGGACTTCACTGAAGCTTTCTTT; CDR3 protein: CASSLDFTEAFF
clone size: .; J gene: TRBJ2-1; V gene: TRBV7-2; D gene: TRBD1; CDR3 DNA: TGTGCCAGCAGATGGACAGGGGTGAATGAGCAGTTCTTC; CDR3 protein: CASRWTGVNEQFF
clone size: .; J gene: TRBJ2-5; V gene: TRBV27; D gene: .; CDR3 DNA: TGTGCCAGCAGTTTGGGCAGGGTAGGGACCGGTGTAGAGACCCAGTACTTC; CDR3 protein: CASSLGRVGTGVETQYF
clone size: .; J gene: TRBJ2-1; V gene: TRBV11-2; D gene: TRBD2; CDR3 DNA: TGTGCCAGCAGCTTAGACCCTAGCGGGAGTATTCAGTTCTTC; CDR3 protein: CASSLDPSGSIQFF
clone size: .; J gene: TRBJ2-5; V gene: TRBV29-1; D gene: TRBD1; CDR3 DNA: TGCAGCGTCCAGACAGGGGTGGAGACCCAGTACTTC; CDR3 protein: CSVQTGVETQYF
clone size: .; J gene: TRBJ1-5; V gene: TRBV6-1; D gene: .; CDR3 DNA: TGTGCCAGCCATTCCCCGGGGCCCCAGCATTTT; CDR3 protein: CASHSPGPQHF
clone size: once; J gene: TRBJ1-2; V gene: TRBV18; D gene: TRBD1; CDR3 DNA: TGTGCCAGCTCGCCGCGATATGGGAACAGGGGTGAGGATGGCTACACCTTC; CDR3 protein: CASSPRYGNRGEDGYTF
clone size: .; J gene: TRBJ2-7; V gene: TRBV7-8; D gene: .; CDR3 DNA: TGTGCCAGCAGCCTCCCGACGTACGAGCAGTACTTC; CDR3 protein: CASSLPTYEQYF
clone size: .; J gene: TRBJ2-3; V gene: TRBV5-1; D gene: .; CDR3 DNA: TGCGCCAGCAGCCGGAGTGCAGGGGCCACAGATACGCAGTATTTT; CDR3 protein: CASSRSAGATDTQYF
clone size: .; J gene: TRBJ2-3; V gene: TRBV2; D gene: TRBD1; CDR3 DNA: TGTGCCAGCGTAAGGGACAGGGGAGGGGCGGATACGCAGTATTTT; CDR3 protein: CASVRDRGGADTQYF
clone size: .; J gene: TRBJ2-3; V gene: TRBV5-4; D gene: .; CDR3 DNA: TGTGCCAGCAGCTTGCAGGGGCAGGCCACAGATACGCAGTATTTT; CDR3 protein: CASSLQGQATDTQYF
clone size: .; J gene: TRBJ2-3; V gene: TRBV11-2; D gene: .; CDR3 DNA: TGTGCCAGCAGCTTAGGGACACAGACGGGAGATACGCAGTATTTT; CDR3 protein: CASSLGTQTGDTQYF
clone size: once; J gene: TRBJ1-2; V gene: TRBV19; D gene: .; CDR3 DNA: TGTGCCAGTTTATCATTCCGTGGCTACACCTTC; CDR3 protein: CASLSFRGYTF
clone size: .; J gene: TRBJ2-2; V gene: TRBV19; D gene: .; CDR3 DNA: TGTGCCACCACCCGCCGCACAGGGACGAACACCGGGGAGCTGTTTTTT; CDR3 protein: CATTRRTGTNTGELFF
clone size: .; J gene: TRBJ2-7; V gene: TRBV10-1; D gene: .; CDR3 DNA: TGCGCCAGCAGTGAGTCGAGGCCCTCCTACGAGCAGTACTTC; CDR3 protein: CASSESRPSYEQYF
clone size: many; J gene: TRBJ2-7; V gene: TRBV10-1; D gene: TRBD1; CDR3 DNA: TGCGCCATCCCGGGACAGGGGGCTTGGGAGCAGTACTTC; CDR3 protein: CAIPGQGAWEQYF
clone size: .; J gene: TRBJ2-7; V gene: TRBV5-1; D gene: .; CDR3 DNA: TGCGCCAGCAGCGGAGGGGGGCGGACTTTACGCAAGCAGTACTTC; CDR3 protein: CASSGGGRTLRKQYF
clone size: .; J gene: TRBJ2-1; V gene: TRBV11-2; D gene: TRBD2; CDR3 DNA: TGTGCCAGCAGCTTAGGCGGGGGGTACAATGAGCAGTTCTTC; CDR3 protein: CASSLGGGYNEQFF
clone size: .; J gene: TRBJ2-3; V gene: TRBV10-1; D gene: TRBD2; CDR3 DNA: TGCGCCAGCAGTGAGAGGCGGGAGAGCACAGATACGCAGTATTTT; CDR3 protein: CASSERRESTDTQYF
clone size: .; J gene: TRBJ1-4; V gene: TRBV16; D gene: .; CDR3 DNA: TGTGCCAGCAGCCAATTTGCCGCGGGGAATGAAAAACTGTTTTTT; CDR3 protein: CASSQFAAGNEKLFF
clone size: .; J gene: TRBJ2-1; V gene: TRBV6-4; D gene: .; CDR3 DNA: TGTGCCAGCAGCCCGAGGACTACTGGGGACAATGAGCAGTTCTTC; CDR3 protein: CASSPRTTGDNEQFF
clone size: .; J gene: TRBJ1-2; V gene: TRBV15; D gene: TRBD1; CDR3 DNA: TGTGCCACCAGCAGTGGGACAGGGGCCGGCTACACCTTC; CDR3 protein: CATSSGTGAGYTF
clone size: .; J gene: TRBJ1-5; V gene: TRBV5-8; D gene: .; CDR3 DNA: TGTGCCAGCAGCTTGGGCCCACAGCCCCAGCATTTT; CDR3 protein: CASSLGPQPQHF
clone size: .; J gene: TRBJ2-3; V gene: TRBV7-8; D gene: TRBD2; CDR3 DNA: TGTGCCAGCAGCCCAGGACTAGCGGGGAACACAGATACGCAGTATTTT; CDR3 protein: CASSPGLAGNTDTQYF
clone size: .; J gene: TRBJ1-1; V gene: TRBV5-1; D gene: TRBD1; CDR3 DNA: TGCGCCAGCAGCTCCAGGGGGCAGAACACTGAAGCTTTCTTT; CDR3 protein: CASSSRGQNTEAFF
clone size: .; J gene: TRBJ2-5; V gene: TRBV5-1; D gene: TRBD2; CDR3 DNA: TGCGCCAGCAGCTTGTCGTCTAGCGGGAGGGGTCAAGAGACCCAGTACTTC; CDR3 protein: CASSLSSSGRGQETQYF
clone size: .; J gene: TRBJ1-4; V gene: TRBV7-2; D gene: TRBD1; CDR3 DNA: TGTGCCAGCAGCTCAGGGGGCGGTAATGAAAAACTGTTTTTT; CDR3 protein: CASSSGGGNEKLFF
clone size: .; J gene: TRBJ2-2; V gene: TRBV27; D gene: .; CDR3 DNA: TGTGCCAGCAGCTTATTCCGGGGCATGACCGGGGAGCTGTTTTTT; CDR3 protein: CASSLFRGMTGELFF
clone size: .; J gene: TRBJ2-3; V gene: TRBV6-1; D gene: .; CDR3 DNA: TGTGCCAGCTTCGGTGTGAACACAGATACGCAGTATTTT; CDR3 protein: CASFGVNTDTQYF
clone size: .; J gene: TRBJ2-3; V gene: TRBV9; D gene: TRBD2; CDR3 DNA: TGTGCCAGCAGCGTAGAAGGGGAAGCGGGAGTTAGCACAGATACGCAGTATTTT; CDR3 protein: CASSVEGEAGVSTDTQYF
clone size: .; J gene: TRBJ2-7; V gene: TRBV9; D gene: .; CDR3 DNA: TGTGCCAGCAGCGTAGGCAGGGTCTCCTACGAGCAGTACTTC; CDR3 protein: CASSVGRVSYEQYF
clone size: .; J gene: TRBJ1-1; V gene: TRBV7-3; D gene: .; CDR3 DNA: TGTGCCAGCAGGGACAGATTGAACACTGAAGCTTTCTTT; CDR3 protein: CASRDRLNTEAFF
clone size: .; J gene: TRBJ2-5; V gene: TRBV5-1; D gene: TRBD2; CDR3 DNA: TGCGCCAGCAGCTCCCTCGGGTATAGCGGGGGAGAGACCCAGTACTTC; CDR3 protein: CASSSLGYSGGETQYF
clone size: .; J gene: TRBJ2-1; V gene: TRBV6-6; D gene: .; CDR3 DNA: TGTGCCAGCATCGCCAGGGCGCCCTACAATGAGCAGTTCTTC; CDR3 protein: CASIARAPYNEQFF
clone size: .; J gene: TRBJ1-4; V gene: TRBV5-1; D gene: TRBD1; CDR3 DNA: TGCGCCAGCAGCGGGGGACAGGGGGCCATGATCAATGAAAAACTGTTTTTT; CDR3 protein: CASSGGQGAMINEKLFF
clone size: .; J gene: TRBJ1-2; V gene: TRBV7-2; D gene: .; CDR3 DNA: TGTGCCAGCAGCTTAGTGACCGGGGACTATGGCTACACCTTC; CDR3 protein: CASSLVTGDYGYTF
clone size: .; J gene: TRBJ2-5; V gene: TRBV5-1; D gene: TRBD1; CDR3 DNA: TGCGCCAGCAGCTGGGGGACAGCGTACCAAGAGACCCAGTACTTC; CDR3 protein: CASSWGTAYQETQYF
clone size: few; J gene: TRBJ1-3; V gene: TRBV5-8; D gene: .; CDR3 DNA: TGTGCCAGCAGCTTGAAAGGAGGAGCGACTGGAAACACCATATATTTT; CDR3 protein: CASSLKGGATGNTIYF
clone size: .; J gene: TRBJ2-3; V gene: TRBV18; D gene: .; CDR3 DNA: TGTGCCAGCTCACCGCTTAGAACAGATACGCAGTATTTT; CDR3 protein: CASSPLRTDTQYF
clone size: .; J gene: TRBJ2-4; V gene: TRBV30; D gene: .; CDR3 DNA: TGTGCCTGGAGTGTAAGGCCTGGCTTAGCCAAAAACATTCAGTACTTC; CDR3 protein: CAWSVRPGLAKNIQYF
clone size: once; J gene: TRBJ2-7; V gene: TRBV5-1; D gene: .; CDR3 DNA: TGCGCCAGCAGACCCAGGGGTGAGGGTGGAGGCGAGCAGTACTTC; CDR3 protein: CASRPRGEGGGEQYF
clone size: once; J gene: TRBJ2-3; V gene: TRBV5-4; D gene: .; CDR3 DNA: TGTGCCAGCAGGCAAAGGCCGACCGATACGCAGTATTTT; CDR3 protein: CASRQRPTDTQYF
clone size: .; J gene: TRBJ2-5; V gene: TRBV5-1; D gene: TRBD1; CDR3 DNA: TGCGCCAGCAGCCTTGCCACAGGGGGGTTTGGAGAGACCCAGTACTTC; CDR3 protein: CASSLATGGFGETQYF
clone size: .; J gene: TRBJ2-2; V gene: TRBV5-5; D gene: .; CDR3 DNA: TGTGCCAGCAGCCAGCCGGGGGTGACTGGGGAGCTGTTTTTT; CDR3 protein: CASSQPGVTGELFF
clone size: .; J gene: TRBJ2-3; V gene: TRBV5-1; D gene: .; CDR3 DNA: TGCGCCAGCAGCTTGGTTAGGGAGAGAGGGCCCACAGATACGCAGTATTTT; CDR3 protein: CASSLVRERGPTDTQYF
clone size: .; J gene: TRBJ2-7; V gene: TRBV5-1; D gene: TRBD2; CDR3 DNA: TGCGCCAGCAGCCACGGGACTAGCGGGACCTACGAGCAGTACTTC; CDR3 protein: CASSHGTSGTYEQYF
clone size: .; J gene: TRBJ1-4; V gene: TRBV9; D gene: .; CDR3 DNA: TGTGCCAGCAGCCCCACGACGATCAATAATGAAAAACTGTTTTTT; CDR3 protein: CASSPTTINNEKLFF